These 15 T cell receptor beta chains were sequenced from one sample in a study of tumor-infiltrating lymphocytes in primary liver carcinoma. Blood RNA originated from unsorted whole blood, with germline DNA additionally extracted. Reverse transcription of 450 to 500 ng total RNA with a constant-region primer produced TCR beta cDNA. Each TCR beta library was derived from three nested multiplex PCR rounds that employed slightly modified ARM-PCR. The two initial PCR rounds, about 9 cycles each, used TRBV1-TRBV30 forward and C-beta reverse primers. Using its own MiXCR run on the multiplex PCR reads, TCRdb lists one record per CDR3 protein. The sample includes about 350,000 distinct CDR3 sequences, around three fifths of them seen just once. The sequenced material came from peripheral blood. The receptors originated from a man aged 40-55 years with primary liver carcinoma and hepatitis B virus infection.

In regard to this clonotype: Since the CDR3 does not end with the conserved phenylalanine or tryptophan, this likely comes from a read error. V usage is TRBV11-1 and J usage is TRBJ2-7, with 12 nucleotides matching TRBD2. With V trimmed by 3 bases and J by 6 bases, 6 bases remained unmatched. The CDR3 runs to 15 residues. Per germline, CDR1 SGHAT and CDR2 FQDESV (reference sequence). The DNA for the CDR3 is TGTGCCAGCAGCTTGCAACTAGCGGGAGGTTCCGAGCAGTACTTA. Translated, it gives CASSLQLAGGSEQYL.

As for this clonotype: Germline and junction disagree at one end, which may indicate a read error. The CDR3 here is CASSRGGTVTYVQYF. DNA of the CDR3: TGCGCCAGCAGCCGAGGCGGGACCGTAACCTACGTGCAGTACTTC. The rearrangement links TRBV4-1 to TRBJ2-7; tentatively, D is TRBD2 (6 bases). The germline V gene encodes CDR1 MGHRA and CDR2 YSYEKL. The CDR3 contains 15 residues.

This clonotype was seen a handful of times. V and J are TRBV11-2 and TRBJ2-3; 12 bases are a match to TRBD2. Unmatched junction bases numbered 15, after V lost 5 bases and J lost 3 bases. CDR3 length: 19 residues. Germline CDR1 reads SGHAT; CDR2 reads FQNNGV. The DNA of the CDR3 is TGTGCCAGCAGCCGATCGCCGAGACTAGCGGGAGAGAGGACAGATACGCAGTATTTT. Protein product: CASSRSPRLAGERTDTQYF.

This clonotype was observed a few times. The chain combines TRBV5-1 with TRBJ2-3; D is unresolved. CDR1 and CDR2 (germline): SGHRS, YFSETQ. This CDR3 contains 15 residues. The germline V and J ends were trimmed by 4 bases and 3 bases, with 15 bases remaining between them. CDR3 loop: CASSHLGPPTDTQYF. The CDR3 coding sequence is TGCGCCAGCAGCCATCTAGGGCCCCCGACAGATACGCAGTATTTT. Full variable domain (missing parts from reference TRBV5-1 and TRBJ2-3): KAGVTQTPRYLIKTRGQQVTLSCSPISGHRSVSWYQQTPGQGLQFLFEYFSETQRNKGNFPGRFSGRQFSNSRSEMNVSTLELGDSALYLCASSHLGPPTDTQYFGPGTRLTVL.

The gene calls are TRBV6-7 and TRBJ2-1; D remains ambiguous. TRBV6-7 is annotated as an ORF whose role is uncertain. Trimming cost V 7 bases and J 5 bases, with 18 bases left between them. CDR3 length equals 15 residues. CDR3 amino acids: CASNSIRAKNNEQFF. The CDR3, as DNA: TGTGCCAGCAACTCCATCCGGGCCAAGAACAATGAGCAGTTCTTC.

This clonotype was detected ten times or more. The chain links TRBV4-3 to TRBJ2-1, with a possible D match to TRBD2 (6 bases). Germline-derived CDR1 and CDR2 are LGHNA and YSLEER. CDR3 length equals 14 residues. V dropped 1 base and J dropped 6 bases, with 10 bases sitting between them. The CDR3 DNA reads as TGCGCCAGCAGCCAAGGTACTAGCTCCAATGAGCAGTTCTTC. This gives the protein CASSQGTSSNEQFF.

This clonotype has only one observation. V gene TRBV11-2 combines with J gene TRBJ2-1, with TRBD2 matching over 9 bases. Per the germline V gene, CDR1 is SGHAT and CDR2 is FQNNGV. Trimming removed 1 base from V and 10 bases from J; junction bases left unmatched: 11. The CDR3 totals 16 residues. The CDR3 sequence is CASSLAGLAWDGEQFF. The DNA of the CDR3 is TGTGCCAGCAGCTTAGCCGGACTAGCGTGGGACGGGGAGCAGTTCTTC.

This clonotype occurred many times. The CDR3 region has the DNA TGTGCCAGCAGTTACACTAGCTCCTACGAGCAGTACTTC. Translation: CASSYTSSYEQYF. The chain recombines TRBV6-5 with TRBJ2-7, with a weak D call TRBD2 (5 bases). Germline CDR1 reads MNHEY; CDR2 reads SVGAGI. V was shortened by 2 bases and J by 0 bases, with 5 bases between the two germline ends. The CDR3 length is 13 residues.

The chain employs TRBV6-5 and TRBJ2-7; 7 positions agree with TRBD2. This CDR3 has 13 residues. Per the germline V gene, CDR1 is MNHEY and CDR2 is SVGAGI. J lost 6 bases, V lost 8 bases, and 10 bases had no gene match. The CDR3 nucleotides are TGTGCCAGCCACCGGACTGGCGGGAGCGAGCAGTACTTC. This gives the protein CASHRTGGSEQYF.

This clonotype was recorded a few times. This sequence joins TRBV30 and TRBJ1-1, with D unresolved. The V and J ends lost 5 bases and 0 bases respectively, with 10 bases between them. Germline CDR1 reads GTSNPN; CDR2 reads SVGIG (reference sequence). The CDR3 has 13 residues. CDR3 loop: CAWFRNMNTEAFF. CDR3 in DNA: TGTGCCTGGTTCAGAAACATGAACACTGAAGCTTTCTTT. Based on the CDR3 plus reference TRBV30 and TRBJ1-1, the full variable domain is SQTIHQWPATLVQPVGSPLSLECTVEGTSNPNLYWYRQAAGRGLQLLFYSVGIGQISSEVPQNLSASRPQDRQFILSSKKLLLSDSGFYLCAWFRNMNTEAFFGQGTRLTVV.

With regard to this clonotype: Compared with germline, one end of the junction differs, possibly owing to a read error. This chain links TRBV4-3 with TRBJ2-2; D perhaps matches TRBD2 (6 bases). CDR1 LGHNA and CDR2 YSLEER come from the germline V gene. There are 16 residues in the CDR3. This CDR3 is CASSTRASWTGGELFF. The DNA for the CDR3 is TGCGCCAGCAGTACCCGGGCTAGCTGGACGGGCGGGGAGCTATTTTTT.

Notes on this clonotype: In this CDR3 the conserved last residue, phenylalanine or tryptophan, is missing, so a read error is likely. The limits of the CDR3 on the DNA are not certain, so only TCRdb's listed CDR3 is given. The J gene is TRBJ2-5, the V gene TRBV5-4; the table's D call of TRBD2 was not tested on the DNA. CDR1 is SGHNT, CDR2 YYREEE, per germline (reference sequence). The CDR3 is 14 residues long, ends included. This CDR3 reads CASSLSGIQETQYL.

This clonotype came up a few times. This sequence joins TRBV28 and TRBJ2-7; tentative D call: TRBD2 (5 bases). There are 15 residues in the CDR3. Trimming shortened V by 2 bases and J by 3 bases, and 14 bases separated the two germline ends. Germline V gene data show CDR1 as MDHEN and CDR2 as SYDVKM. Written as DNA, the CDR3 is TGTGCCAGCAGTTTAGTGTCGGGATCGGGCTACGAGCAGTACTTC. As protein: CASSLVSGSGYEQYF.

In this sample, this clonotype turned up many times. The gene calls are TRBV6-7 and TRBJ2-2; 13 bases line up with TRBD2. TRBV6-7 is an ORF, with its function uncertain. V lost 2 bases to trimming and J lost 7 bases; unmatched junction nucleotides: 10. This CDR3 has 18 amino acids. CDR3 sequence: CASSYVVRTSGRNGELFF. The DNA of the CDR3 is TGTGCCAGCAGTTACGTCGTCAGGACTAGCGGGAGAAACGGGGAGCTGTTTTTT.

Comment on this clonotype: The CDR3 does not close with the conserved phenylalanine or tryptophan, likely indicating a read error. The chain is built from TRBV29-1 and TRBJ2-2; 7 bases are a match to TRBD1. This CDR3 region has 14 residues. V shed 3 bases, J shed 4 bases, and the junction held 5 bases outside the gene matches. Germline V gene data show CDR1 as SQVTM and CDR2 as ANQGSEA. CDR3 DNA: TGCAGCGTTGATCCGGGACAGTTCACCGGGGAGCTGTTTCTT. The encoded protein is CSVDPGQFTGELFL.